A single sample gave rise to the 9 T cell receptor beta chains below, sequenced in a study of cytomegalovirus exposure and HLA in healthy donors. The PCR ran on 60 Vbeta and 13 Jbeta primers. This table comes from immunoSEQ multiplex PCR, and its TCRdb copy is limited to in-frame clones, with some not included. The table has 65,000 or so clones, 77% seen once; the top ten hold approximately 3.4%. The specimen was PBMCs. The receptor source for this set is a woman aged 40 to 50 in good health and CMV-seropositive.

The chain couples TRBV6-1 to TRBJ1-4; no clear D gene. The CDR3 spans 13 residues. V lost 6 bases and J 1 base, leaving 6 bases between the germline ends. From germline, CDR1 is MNHNS and CDR2 SASEGT. CDR3 DNA sequence: TGTGCCAGCAGCAGGCTAACTAATGAAAAACTGTTTTTT. Protein: CASSRLTNEKLFF.

This rearrangement joins TRBV5-4 to TRBJ2-2; possible D gene TRBD2, 6 bases. Between the trimmed V and J ends, which lost 0 bases and 3 bases, there was a span of 12 bases. CDR3 length equals 16 residues. The germline CDR1 and CDR2 sequences are SGHNT and YYREEE (reference sequence). In DNA form, the CDR3 reads TGTGCCAGCAGCTTGGGACTAGGCGTCGACACCGGGGAGCTGTTTTTT. It yields the protein CASSLGLGVDTGELFF.

The table lists this clone with a few counts. V and J are TRBV5-1 and TRBJ2-1; a weak D match, TRBD2 (6 bases). Germline CDR1 reads SGHRS; CDR2 reads YFSETQ. V was shortened by 6 bases and J by 6 bases, with 19 bases between the two germline ends. CDR3 length: 15 amino acids. CDR3 sequence (DNA): TGCGCCAGCACTGACAGACTAGTCGGGCGCAATGAGCAGTTCTTC. Translation: CASTDRLVGRNEQFF.

Only a few counts were recorded for this clone. J is TRBJ2-6 and V is TRBV19; D is ambiguous. Germline CDR1 and CDR2: LNHDA and SQIVND (reference sequence). Trimming cost V 3 bases and J 0 bases, with 6 bases left between them. There are 15 residues in the CDR3. The CDR3 sequence: CASSMSSSGANVLTF. DNA of the CDR3: TGTGCCAGTAGTATGTCCAGCTCTGGGGCCAACGTCCTGACTTTC. Together with reference TRBV19 and TRBJ2-6, the CDR3 gives the full variable domain: DGGITQSPKYLFRKEGQNVTLSCEQNLNHDAMYWYRQDPGQGLRLIYYSQIVNDFQKGDIAEGYSVSREKKESFPLTVTSAQKNPTAFYLCASSMSSSGANVLTFGAGSRLTVL.

The chain recombines TRBV19 with TRBJ2-2, with D possibly TRBD2 on 6 matching bases. From germline, CDR1 is LNHDA and CDR2 SQIVND (reference sequence). Trimming shortened V by 7 bases and J by 0 bases, and 15 bases separated the two germline ends. The CDR3 consists of 16 residues. DNA for the CDR3: TGTGCCAGTAAAGTTGCGGGGAAGACGAACACCGGGGAGCTGTTTTTT. Its translation: CASKVAGKTNTGELFF.

V and J are TRBV30 and TRBJ2-7; D is perhaps TRBD2 (5 bases). Germline CDR1 reads GTSNPN; CDR2 reads SVGIG (reference sequence). V lost 4 bases and J lost 3, with 16 bases in between. This CDR3 has 14 amino acids. This chain's CDR3 is CAWKFGVMYYEQYF. The CDR3 DNA sequence: TGTGCCTGGAAGTTCGGGGTAATGTACTACGAGCAGTACTTC. Variable domain in full (rest from reference TRBV30 and TRBJ2-7): SQTIHQWPATLVQPVGSPLSLECTVEGTSNPNLYWYRQAAGRGLQLLFYSVGIGQISSEVPQNLSASRPQDRQFILSSKKLLLSDSGFYLCAWKFGVMYYEQYFGPGTRLTVT.

This clone is a singleton in its sample. This chain links TRBV2 with TRBJ2-1, with D possibly being TRBD1 (5 bases). CDR1 and CDR2 (germline): SNHLY, FYNNEI. This CDR3 has 12 amino acids. Trimming took off 6 bases at V and 14 bases at J, with 17 bases between the two ends. CDR3 sequence reads: CASSQRTWPEFF. CDR3 sequence (DNA): TGTGCCAGCAGCCAAAGGACATGGCCTGAGTTCTTC.

This clone came up once. V usage is TRBV25-1 and J usage is TRBJ1-1, with D tentatively TRBD1 (5 bases). This CDR3 comprises 15 residues. Germline V CDR1 and CDR2: MGHDK, SYGVNS. The V end was cut by 3 bases, the J end by 0 bases, with 11 bases between. The CDR3 loop is CASSDWKGMNTEAFF. For the CDR3, the DNA is TGTGCCAGCAGTGATTGGAAGGGGATGAACACTGAAGCTTTCTTT.

This chain joins TRBV6-5 and TRBJ1-2; tentatively, D is TRBD1 (5 bases). The CDR3 totals 11 residues. From germline, CDR1 is MNHEY and CDR2 SVGAGI. Trimming removed 8 bases at V and 9 bases at J, with 13 bases between. The CDR3 region is CASGKQVRYTF. The DNA of the CDR3 is TGTGCCAGCGGAAAACAGGTTCGCTACACCTTC.